This T cell receptor (beta chain) was captured in a study of T cell repertoires in cytomegalovirus infection. As for the study in general: Indications came from public TCR beta signatures; they pointed to CMV infection and to a matching HLA type.

Remarks on this clonotype: No antigen is known for it.

TCRdb re-called the reads with MiXCR, one entry per CDR3 protein. The data contain 450,000 to 550,000 distinct CDR3 sequences, about 39% of them singletons. Study-level points and caveats: Dominant in the ex vivo response were TCR beta clonotypes restricted by HLA-C and specific for CMV.

This specimen consisted of cultured PBMCs, obtained from culture after CMV antigen stimulation. The sequence derives from a human donor in good health (CMV status not recorded). Some clones in this sample may be carry-over from other donors' samples.

Here the CDR3 DNA reads TGTGCCACCAGTGCCGGGGGCGGTGGGACAGGGTTCGACGAGCAGTACTTC. Its protein product is CATSAGGGGTGFDEQYF. V is TRBV24-1 and J is TRBJ2-7; 9 bases line up with TRBD1. The CDR3 is 17 amino acids. J gave up 5 bases and V 5 bases, and 15 bases lay outside the gene matches. Germline values: CDR1 KGHDR, CDR2 SFDVKD.